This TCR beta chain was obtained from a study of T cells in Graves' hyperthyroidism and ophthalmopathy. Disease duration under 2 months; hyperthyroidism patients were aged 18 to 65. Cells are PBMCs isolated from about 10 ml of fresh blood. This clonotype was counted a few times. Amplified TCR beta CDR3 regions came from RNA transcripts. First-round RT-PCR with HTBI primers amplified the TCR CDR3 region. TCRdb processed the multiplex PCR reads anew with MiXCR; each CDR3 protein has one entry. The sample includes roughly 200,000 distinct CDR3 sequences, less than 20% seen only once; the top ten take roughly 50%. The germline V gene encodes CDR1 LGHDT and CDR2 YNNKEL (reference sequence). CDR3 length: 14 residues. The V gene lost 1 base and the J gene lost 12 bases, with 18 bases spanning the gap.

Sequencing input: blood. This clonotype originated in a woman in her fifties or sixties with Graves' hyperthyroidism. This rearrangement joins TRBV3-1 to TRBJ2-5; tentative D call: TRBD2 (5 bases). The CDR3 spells CASSQGRTLLGKYF. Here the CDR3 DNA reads TGTGCCAGCAGCCAAGGGAGGACGTTACTAGGGAAGTACTTC.